The rows below give T cell receptor beta chains drawn from one sample of a study of long-term antiretroviral therapy in people with HIV. Repertoires were generated with immunoSEQ multiplex PCR, while TCRdb's copy carries only in-frame clones and drops some. The sample lists fewer than 25,000 clones, approximately 88% seen once, with roughly 9.4% in the top ten. The material sequenced was unsorted PBMCs, taken 1.8 years before starting antiretroviral therapy. The receptors here all came from a man aged 50-59 years with HIV. Each CDR3 is given with its conserved first and last residue. Each record gives: clone size, D gene, J gene, V gene, CDR3 DNA, CDR3 protein. A D gene is named only where the DNA matches it firmly. Clone sizes are given selectively: once, few, many, or a class where the clone is expanded.

NA TRBD1 TRBJ1-5 TRBV2 TGTGCCAGCAGTGCCTTCGGACAGGGGGTTGGTCAGCCCCAGCATTTT CASSAFGQGVGQPQHF
NA NA TRBJ2-3 TRBV29-1 TGCAGCGTTGCGCGCTTGACTAGCACAGATACGCAGTATTTT CSVARLTSTDTQYF
NA NA TRBJ1-1 TRBV7-9 TGTGCCAGCAGCGAACAGGGTCTGAGCACTGAAGCTTTCTTT CASSEQGLSTEAFF
NA TRBD2 TRBJ2-2 TRBV14 TGTGCCAGCAGCCAATACTCCGGGACTAGCAACACCGGGGAGCTGTTTTTT CASSQYSGTSNTGELFF
NA NA TRBJ2-7 TRBV5-5 TGTGCCAGCAGCTTGGTGGGAGGGGGCAACACCTACGAGCAGTACTTC CASSLVGGGNTYEQYF
NA NA TRBJ1-2 TRBV2 TGTGCCAGCAGTGAACCGCAGTCATCGACAGGCCCGACGGGCTATGGCTACACCTTC CASSEPQSSTGPTGYGYTF
NA TRBD1 TRBJ1-1 TRBV7-9 TGTGCCAGCAGCTTACCCGACAGGGGGTCTTTTGAAGCTTTCTTT CASSLPDRGSFEAFF
NA NA TRBJ1-1 TRBV21-1 TGTGCCATCCAGTACGGGACAGGGAACACTGAAGCTTTCTTT CAIQYGTGNTEAFF
NA NA TRBJ1-1 TRBV2 TGTGCCAGCAGTTCGTCAGCGAACACTGAAGCTTTCTTT CASSSSANTEAFF
NA TRBD2 TRBJ2-5 TRBV5-3 TGTGCCAGAAGCTTGCCTCTTAGCGGGGATCTCGAGACCCAGTACTTC CARSLPLSGDLETQYF
once NA TRBJ1-6 TRBV6-5 TGTGCCAGCAGTTACTTTGGAGCTAATTCACCCCTCCACTTT CASSYFGANSPLHF
NA NA TRBJ2-1 TRBV15 TGTGCCACCAGCAGAGATTCGCCCCACGCTACCACCAATGAGCAGTTCTTC CATSRDSPHATTNEQFF
NA TRBD1 TRBJ1-2 TRBV5-4 TGTGCCAGCCGGATCCGTGGGACAGGGCAGGTCTATGGCTACACCTTC CASRIRGTGQVYGYTF
NA NA TRBJ2-1 TRBV5-1 TGCGCCAGCAGCTTGGGGGCCGTGGTCAATGAGCAGTTCTTC CASSLGAVVNEQFF
NA NA TRBJ2-1 TRBV28 TGTGCCAGCAACACCCCAGGGGTTGAGCAGTTCTTC CASNTPGVEQFF
NA NA TRBJ2-3 TRBV27 TGTGCCAGCAGTTTAGCCGGGGGTTCGGCCGCAGATACGCAGTATTTT CASSLAGGSAADTQYF
NA NA TRBJ1-4 TRBV18 TGTGCCAGCTCACCATCTGGCCAGGGGGAAAAACTGTTTTTT CASSPSGQGEKLFF
NA TRBD1 TRBJ2-5 TRBV2 TGTGCCAGGACAGGGCATGACGAGACCCAGTACTTC CARTGHDETQYF
NA NA TRBJ2-7 TRBV2 TGTGCCAGCAGTTATACGCCCACGGGGGAGCAGTACTTC CASSYTPTGEQYF
NA NA TRBJ1-3 TRBV5-1 TGCGCCAGCAGCTCCAACCCGTCGGGCCTCTCTGGAAACACCATATATTTT CASSSNPSGLSGNTIYF